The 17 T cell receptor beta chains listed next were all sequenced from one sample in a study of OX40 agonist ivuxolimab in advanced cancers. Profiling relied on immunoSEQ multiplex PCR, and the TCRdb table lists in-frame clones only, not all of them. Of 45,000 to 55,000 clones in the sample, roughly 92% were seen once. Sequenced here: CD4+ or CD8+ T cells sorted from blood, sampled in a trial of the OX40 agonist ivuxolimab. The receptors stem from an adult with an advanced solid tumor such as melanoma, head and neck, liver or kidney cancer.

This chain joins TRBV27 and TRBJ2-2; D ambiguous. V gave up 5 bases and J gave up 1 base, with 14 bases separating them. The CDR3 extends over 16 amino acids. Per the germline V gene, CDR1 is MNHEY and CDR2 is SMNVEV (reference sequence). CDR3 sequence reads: CASSNDFAMNTGELFF. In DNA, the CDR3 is TGTGCCAGCAGTAACGACTTCGCAATGAACACCGGGGAGCTGTTTTTT.

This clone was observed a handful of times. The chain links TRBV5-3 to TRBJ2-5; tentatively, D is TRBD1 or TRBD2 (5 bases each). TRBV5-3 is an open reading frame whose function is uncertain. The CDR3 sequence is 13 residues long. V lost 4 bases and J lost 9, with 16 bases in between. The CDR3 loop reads CARSRDHSWSQYF. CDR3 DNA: TGTGCCAGAAGCCGGGACCACAGCTGGTCCCAGTACTTC.

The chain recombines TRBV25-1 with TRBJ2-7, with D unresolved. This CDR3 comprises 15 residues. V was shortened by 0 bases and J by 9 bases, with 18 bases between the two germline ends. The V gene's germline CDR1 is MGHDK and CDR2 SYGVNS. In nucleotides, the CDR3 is TGTGCCAGCAGTGAATATGTCAGCTTTGCTGTGGGGCAGTACTTC. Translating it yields CASSEYVSFAVGQYF.

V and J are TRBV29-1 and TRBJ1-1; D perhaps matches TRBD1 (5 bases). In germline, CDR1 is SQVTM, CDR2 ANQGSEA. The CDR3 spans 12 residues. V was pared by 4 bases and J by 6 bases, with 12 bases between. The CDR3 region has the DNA TGCAGCGTTGCAGACAGCCATCCTGAAGCTTTCTTT. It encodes CSVADSHPEAFF.

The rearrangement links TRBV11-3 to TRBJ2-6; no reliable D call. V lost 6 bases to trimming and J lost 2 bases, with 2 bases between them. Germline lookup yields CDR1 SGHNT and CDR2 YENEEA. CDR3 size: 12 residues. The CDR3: CASRAGANVLTF. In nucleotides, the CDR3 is TGTGCCAGCAGGGCTGGGGCCAACGTCCTGACTTTC.

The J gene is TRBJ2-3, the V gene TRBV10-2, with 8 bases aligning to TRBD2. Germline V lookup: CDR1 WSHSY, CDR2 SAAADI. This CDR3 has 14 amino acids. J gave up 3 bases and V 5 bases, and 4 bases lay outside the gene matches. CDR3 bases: TGCGCCAGCAGTTATTTAGCGGGAACAGATACGCAGTATTTT. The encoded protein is CASSYLAGTDTQYF.

The CDR3 loop reads CASSPLPGNQETQYF. Written as DNA, the CDR3 is TGCGCCAGCAGCCCTCTCCCGGGCAACCAAGAGACCCAGTACTTC. The chain recombines TRBV4-1 with TRBJ2-5, with D uncertain. In germline, CDR1 is MGHRA, CDR2 YSYEKL. The CDR3 covers 15 residues. Trimming cost V 4 bases and J 0 bases, with 12 bases left between them.

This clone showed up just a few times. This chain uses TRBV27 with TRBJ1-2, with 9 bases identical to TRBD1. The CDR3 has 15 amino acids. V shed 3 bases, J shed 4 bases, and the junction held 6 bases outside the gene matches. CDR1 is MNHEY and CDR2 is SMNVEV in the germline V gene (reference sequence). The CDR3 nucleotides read TGTGCCAGCAGTTTGACGGGACAGGGTACCTATGGCTACACCTTC. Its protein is CASSLTGQGTYGYTF.

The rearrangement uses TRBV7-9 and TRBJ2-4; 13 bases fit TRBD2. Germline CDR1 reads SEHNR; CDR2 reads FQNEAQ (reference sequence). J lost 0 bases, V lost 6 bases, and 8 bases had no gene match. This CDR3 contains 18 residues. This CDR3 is CASRPGLAGPIAKNIQYF. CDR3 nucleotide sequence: TGTGCCAGCAGGCCGGGACTAGCGGGACCTATAGCCAAAAACATTCAGTACTTC.

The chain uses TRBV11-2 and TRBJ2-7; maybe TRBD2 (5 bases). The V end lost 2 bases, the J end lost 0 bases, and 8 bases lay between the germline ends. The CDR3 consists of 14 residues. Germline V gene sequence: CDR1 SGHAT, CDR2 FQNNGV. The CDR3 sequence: CASSLRTDSYEQYF. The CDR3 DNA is TGTGCCAGCAGCTTAAGGACTGACTCCTACGAGCAGTACTTC.

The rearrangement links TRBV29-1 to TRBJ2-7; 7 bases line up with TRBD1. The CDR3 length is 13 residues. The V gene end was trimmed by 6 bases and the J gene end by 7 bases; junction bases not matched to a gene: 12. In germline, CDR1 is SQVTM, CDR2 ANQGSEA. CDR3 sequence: CSVDTGAAGEQYF. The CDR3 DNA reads TGCAGCGTCGATACAGGGGCAGCAGGAGAGCAGTACTTC.

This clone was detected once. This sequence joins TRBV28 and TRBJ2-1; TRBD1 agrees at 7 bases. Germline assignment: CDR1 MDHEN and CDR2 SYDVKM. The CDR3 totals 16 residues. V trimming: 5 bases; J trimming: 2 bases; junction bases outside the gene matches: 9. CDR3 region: CASSRRDSEAYNEQFF. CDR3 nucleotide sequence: TGTGCCAGCAGTCGCAGGGACAGCGAAGCCTACAATGAGCAGTTCTTC.

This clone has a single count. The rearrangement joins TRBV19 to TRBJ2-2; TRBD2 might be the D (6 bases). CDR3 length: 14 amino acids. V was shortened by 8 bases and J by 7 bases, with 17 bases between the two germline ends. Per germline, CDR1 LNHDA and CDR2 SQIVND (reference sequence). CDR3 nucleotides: TGTGCCAGTCAGATTTCCGGGGGAAGCGGGGAGCTGTTTTTT. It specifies CASQISGGSGELFF.

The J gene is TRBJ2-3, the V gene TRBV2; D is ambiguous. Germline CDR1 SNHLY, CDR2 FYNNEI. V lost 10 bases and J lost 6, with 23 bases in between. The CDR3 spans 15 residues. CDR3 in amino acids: CATKPTAKPPDTQYF. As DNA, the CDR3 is TGTGCCACCAAACCCACGGCCAAGCCCCCCGATACGCAGTATTTT. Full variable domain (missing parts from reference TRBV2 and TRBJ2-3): EPEVTQTPSHQVTQMGQEVILRCVPISNHLYFYWYRQILGQKVEFLVSFYNNEISEKSEIFDDQFSVERPDGSNFTLKIRSTKLEDSAMYFCATKPTAKPPDTQYFGPGTRLTVL.

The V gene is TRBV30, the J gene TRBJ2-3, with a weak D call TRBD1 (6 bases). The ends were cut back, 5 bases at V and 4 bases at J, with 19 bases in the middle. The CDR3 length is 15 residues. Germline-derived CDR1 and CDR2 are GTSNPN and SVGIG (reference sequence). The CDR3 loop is CAWSDVTGTADTQYF. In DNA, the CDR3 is TGTGCCTGGTCTGATGTTACAGGGACCGCAGATACGCAGTATTTT.

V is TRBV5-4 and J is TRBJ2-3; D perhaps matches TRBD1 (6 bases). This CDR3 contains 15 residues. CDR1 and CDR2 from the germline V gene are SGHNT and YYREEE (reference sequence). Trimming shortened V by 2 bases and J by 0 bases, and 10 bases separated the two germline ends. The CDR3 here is CASSFRGTSTDTQYF. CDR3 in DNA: TGTGCCAGCAGCTTCAGGGGTACTAGCACAGATACGCAGTATTTT. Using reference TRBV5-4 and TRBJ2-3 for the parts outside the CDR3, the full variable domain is ETGVTQSPTHLIKTRGQQVTLRCSSQSGHNTVSWYQQALGQGPQFIFQYYREEENGRGNFPPRFSGLQFPNYSSELNVNALELDDSALYLCASSFRGTSTDTQYFGPGTRLTVL.

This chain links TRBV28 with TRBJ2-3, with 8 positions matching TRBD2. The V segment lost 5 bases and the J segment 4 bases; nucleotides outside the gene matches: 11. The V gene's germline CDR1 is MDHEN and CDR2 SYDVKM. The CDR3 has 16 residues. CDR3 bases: TGTGCCAGCAGTAACGGACTAAGCGGGAGCCCAGATACGCAGTATTTT. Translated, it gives CASSNGLSGSPDTQYF.